The 22 T cell receptor beta chains below come from one sample, sequenced in a study of CD8 T cells in ankylosing spondylitis. MiXCR, run by TCRdb on the 5' RACE reads, gives a single entry per CDR3 protein. This sample has 750,000 to 850,000 distinct CDR3 sequences, with 10% to 15% found just once. For these receptors, no antigen is known. General study points: One TCR beta motif, made up of roughly eight highly homologous variants, appeared characteristic of ankylosing spondylitis blood.

Source material: blood, either unsorted or a sorted T cell fraction (not recorded which). These TCRs come from a male donor with ankylosing spondylitis.

The chain combines TRBV12-3 or TRBV12-4 with TRBJ2-5; the D is unclear. V shed 4 bases and J shed 5 bases, with 20 bases lying between them. The CDR3 length is 16 residues. The CDR3 here is CASSYRRAPRRETQYF. As DNA, the CDR3 is TGTGCCAGCAGTTACAGACGGGCCCCCCGACGGGAGACCCAGTACTTC.

This clonotype was seen more than once but under ten times. DNA of the CDR3: TGTGCCAGCAGTTTACCCGCTAGAGGTAATCAGCCCCAGCATTTT. Amino acid sequence: CASSLPARGNQPQHF. The chain links TRBV28 to TRBJ1-5; D not certain. The CDR3 has 15 amino acids. Per germline, CDR1 MDHEN and CDR2 SYDVKM. Trimming took 2 bases from V and 4 from J, leaving 12 bases between them.

This clonotype was detected ten times or more. V is TRBV4-2 and J is TRBJ2-1; 13 nucleotides align to TRBD2. Germline V gene lookup returns CDR1 LGHNA and CDR2 YNFKEQ. CDR3 length equals 17 residues. Losses at the gene ends were 0 bases for V and 5 bases for J; bases not matched to a gene: 4. The CDR3 region has the DNA TGTGCCAGCAGCCAAGACCCTGGACTAGCGGGGGACAATGAGCAGTTCTTC. It yields the protein CASSQDPGLAGDNEQFF.

This clonotype was seen only a few times. This chain joins TRBV9 and TRBJ1-5; D is undetermined. The V end lost 0 bases, the J end lost 5 bases, and 6 bases lay between the germline ends. The CDR3 length is 13 residues. CDR1 is SGDLS and CDR2 is YYNGEE in the germline V gene. The CDR3 region has the DNA TGTGCCAGCAGCGTAGAGGCTGATCAGCCCCAGCATTTT. It specifies CASSVEADQPQHF.

This clonotype was seen ten or more times. The genes are TRBV29-1 and TRBJ1-1; no definite D call. V lost 4 bases, J lost 4 bases, and 7 bases lay in between. The V gene's germline CDR1 is SQVTM and CDR2 ANQGSEA. The CDR3 is made up of 11 amino acids. CDR3 amino acids: CSVARVTEAFF. The CDR3 DNA reads TGCAGCGTTGCACGGGTCACTGAAGCTTTCTTT.

This clonotype was seen a handful of times. V gene TRBV10-3 combines with J gene TRBJ1-1; 8 bases align to TRBD1. CDR1 ENHRY and CDR2 SYGVKD come from the germline V gene. This CDR3 has 15 residues. Losses at the gene ends were 0 bases for V and 4 bases for J; bases not matched to a gene: 4. The CDR3 coding sequence is TGTGCCATCAGTGAGTCGTACAGGGGGAGCACTGAAGCTTTCTTT. Translating gives CAISESYRGSTEAFF.

This clonotype was detected many times. The chain carries TRBV28 and TRBJ2-2; 8 nucleotides align to TRBD1. Looked up from germline, CDR1 is MDHEN and CDR2 is SYDVKM. CDR3 length: 14 amino acids. V was clipped by 7 bases and J by 0 bases; unmatched bases: 1. CDR3 sequence reads: CASKGQANTGELFF. CDR3 sequence (DNA): TGTGCCAGCAAGGGACAGGCGAACACCGGGGAGCTGTTTTTT.

The V and J genes are TRBV9 and TRBJ2-7; D is undetermined. V was cut by 2 bases and J by 1 base, with 10 bases left in between. Germline CDR1 is SGDLS and CDR2 is YYNGEE. The CDR3 runs to 14 residues. As DNA, the CDR3 is TGTGCCAGCAGCGTCGAGCAGGATTCCTACGAGCAGTACTTC. Its translation is CASSVEQDSYEQYF. Together with reference TRBV9 and TRBJ2-7, the CDR3 gives the full variable domain: DSGVTQTPKHLITATGQRVTLRCSPRSGDLSVYWYQQSLDQGLQFLIQYYNGEERAKGNILERFSAQQFPDLHSELNLSSLELGDSALYFCASSVEQDSYEQYFGPGTRLTVT.

In this sample, this clonotype turned up many times. The J gene is TRBJ1-4, the V gene TRBV29-1; possible D gene TRBD1, 5 bases. Germline-derived CDR1 and CDR2 are SQVTM and ANQGSEA. The ends were cut back, 6 bases at V and 3 bases at J, with 11 bases in the middle. The CDR3 is made up of 13 amino acids. The DNA of the CDR3 is TGCAGCGTCGAGGACAATTCTAATGAAAAACTGTTTTTT. It specifies CSVEDNSNEKLFF.

This chain links TRBV18 with TRBJ2-7, with D possibly being TRBD1 (5 bases). Germline lookup yields CDR1 KGHSH and CDR2 LQKENI. Trimming cost V 3 bases and J 7 bases, with 13 bases left between them. This CDR3 comprises 13 residues. The CDR3 here is CASSPQQSGEQYF. The DNA for the CDR3 is TGTGCCAGCTCACCCCAACAGTCAGGGGAGCAGTACTTC.

This chain joins TRBV20-1 and TRBJ2-4, with D perhaps TRBD1 (6 bases). Germline V gene sequence: CDR1 DFQATT, CDR2 SNEGSKA (reference sequence). Trimming removed 5 bases at V and 1 base at J, with 12 bases between. The CDR3 runs to 14 residues. For the CDR3, the DNA is TGCAGTGCTTCAGGGGTCCTTGCCAAAAACATTCAGTACTTC. This gives the protein CSASGVLAKNIQYF.

This clonotype was picked up many times. CDR3 protein: CASSFLQGRSTDTQYF. In nucleotides, the CDR3 is TGTGCCAGCAGCTTTTTGCAGGGGAGAAGCACAGATACGCAGTATTTT. The J gene is TRBJ2-3, the V gene TRBV7-2; TRBD1 is a possible D gene (6 bases). Germline V CDR1 and CDR2: SGHTA, FQGNSA. The CDR3 runs to 16 residues. With 3 bases removed from V and 0 bases from J, the gap between germline ends came to 13 bases.

This clonotype was counted at least ten times. V and J are TRBV7-2 and TRBJ2-1, with 7 bases fitting TRBD2. CDR1 and CDR2 from the germline V gene are SGHTA and FQGNSA. The CDR3 spans 16 residues. The J segment lost 4 bases and the V segment lost 3 bases, leaving 9 bases of the junction unmatched. CDR3 nucleotide sequence: TGTGCCAGCAGCTTGGCGGGGCTAGCGGTATACAATGAGCAGTTCTTC. Translating it yields CASSLAGLAVYNEQFF.

This clonotype was seen more than once but under ten times. The chain joins TRBV5-1 to TRBJ2-2, with D hard to call. The CDR3 has 16 residues. Trimming took off 3 bases at V and 5 bases at J, with 17 bases between the two ends. The germline CDR1 and CDR2 sequences are SGHRS and YFSETQ. In DNA, the CDR3 is TGCGCCAGCAGCTCCGCCCGGCTGGGGTTGACCGGGGAGCTGTTTTTT. Its protein is CASSSARLGLTGELFF. The variable domain in full, with the rest retrieved from reference TRBV5-1 and TRBJ2-2, is KAGVTQTPRYLIKTRGQQVTLSCSPISGHRSVSWYQQTPGQGLQFLFEYFSETQRNKGNFPGRFSGRQFSNSRSEMNVSTLELGDSALYLCASSSARLGLTGELFFGEGSRLTVL.

The chain couples TRBV15 to TRBJ2-7; TRBD2 agrees at 13 bases. The germline gives CDR1 LNHNV, CDR2 YYDKDF (reference sequence). Trimming removed 9 bases from V and 5 bases from J; junction bases left unmatched: 4. This CDR3 is built from 13 residues. The CDR3 region is CATQLAGGDEQYF. CDR3 bases: TGTGCCACTCAACTAGCGGGAGGGGACGAGCAGTACTTC.

There are a few counts of this clonotype. The gene calls are TRBV5-1 and TRBJ1-4; TRBD1 matches 8 bases. CDR1 is SGHRS and CDR2 is YFSETQ in the germline V gene. V lost 3 bases, J lost 2 bases, and 6 bases stayed unmatched. CDR3 size: 16 residues. This CDR3 reads CASSYYRGSTNEKLFF. CDR3 DNA sequence: TGCGCCAGCAGCTATTACAGGGGGTCTACTAATGAAAAACTGTTTTTT.

The chain employs TRBV20-1 and TRBJ1-6; 7 nucleotides match TRBD1. Trimming at V came to 1 base and at J to 6 bases, leaving 6 bases not matched to a gene. Germline assignment: CDR1 DFQATT and CDR2 SNEGSKA (reference sequence). CDR3 length: 15 residues. The CDR3 region is CSARVSGTVNSPLHF. Here the CDR3 DNA reads TGCAGTGCTAGAGTGTCCGGGACAGTTAATTCACCCCTCCACTTT.

The chain is built from TRBV11-1 and TRBJ2-6; D not resolved. Per the germline V gene, CDR1 is SGHAT and CDR2 is FQDESV (reference sequence). This CDR3 region has 17 residues. Trimming took 3 bases from V and 1 from J, leaving 13 bases between them. The CDR3 here is CASSLGFVFSGANVLTF. The DNA of the CDR3 is TGTGCCAGCAGCTTGGGTTTCGTTTTTTCTGGGGCCAACGTCCTGACTTTC.

The chain has TRBV28 and TRBJ1-2, with D perhaps TRBD1 (5 bases). CDR3 length: 13 amino acids. The germline gives CDR1 MDHEN, CDR2 SYDVKM. Trimming shortened V by 10 bases and J by 4 bases, and 16 bases separated the two germline ends. The CDR3 DNA reads TGTGCCACCTCATTGACAGCGGGCTATGGCTACACCTTC. Translating it yields CATSLTAGYGYTF.

The chain has TRBV28 and TRBJ1-5; D ambiguous. CDR1 and CDR2 (germline): MDHEN, SYDVKM. The CDR3 runs 11 residues. V was clipped by 5 bases and J by 16 bases, with 15 bases between them. CDR3 sequence reads: CASSNSAGRHF. The CDR3 nucleotides are TGTGCCAGCAGTAACTCCGCCGGGAGACATTTT.

This clonotype has a handful of counts. V usage is TRBV5-1 and J usage is TRBJ2-3; D is ambiguous. V lost 1 base and J lost 0, with 9 bases in between. The CDR3 runs 15 residues. Per the germline V gene, CDR1 is SGHRS and CDR2 is YFSETQ. Here the CDR3 reads CASSLTPASTDTQYF. The CDR3 DNA sequence: TGCGCCAGCAGCTTGACCCCCGCCAGCACAGATACGCAGTATTTT.

This clonotype was seen only a few times. The CDR3 nucleotides are TGTGCCACCAGTGTGGGGGACAACTCGTACCAAGAGACCCAGTACTTC. Amino acids: CATSVGDNSYQETQYF. The rearrangement links TRBV24-1 to TRBJ2-5; possibly TRBD1 for D (6 bases). CDR1 and CDR2 (germline): KGHDR, SFDVKD. The CDR3 spans 16 residues. Trimming pared 5 bases from V and 0 bases from J, leaving 15 bases between.